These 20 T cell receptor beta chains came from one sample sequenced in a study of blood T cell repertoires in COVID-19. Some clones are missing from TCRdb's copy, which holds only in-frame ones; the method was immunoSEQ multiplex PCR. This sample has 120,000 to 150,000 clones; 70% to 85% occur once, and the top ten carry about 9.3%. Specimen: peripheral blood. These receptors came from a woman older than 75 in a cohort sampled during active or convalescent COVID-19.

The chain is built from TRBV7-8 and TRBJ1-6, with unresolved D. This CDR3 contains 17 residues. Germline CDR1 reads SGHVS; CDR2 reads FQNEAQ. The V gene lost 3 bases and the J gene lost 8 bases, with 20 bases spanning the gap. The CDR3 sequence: CASSFLYIGGRHSPLHF. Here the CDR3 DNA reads TGTGCCAGCAGCTTCCTATACATCGGAGGTCGGCATTCACCCCTCCACTTT.

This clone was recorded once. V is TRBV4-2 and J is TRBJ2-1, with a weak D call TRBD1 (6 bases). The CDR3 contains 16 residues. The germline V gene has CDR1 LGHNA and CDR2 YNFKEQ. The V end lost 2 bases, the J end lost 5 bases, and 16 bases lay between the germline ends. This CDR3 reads CASSQSRGGLDNEQFF. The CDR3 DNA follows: TGTGCCAGCAGCCAAAGCAGGGGCGGGTTGGACAATGAGCAGTTCTTC.

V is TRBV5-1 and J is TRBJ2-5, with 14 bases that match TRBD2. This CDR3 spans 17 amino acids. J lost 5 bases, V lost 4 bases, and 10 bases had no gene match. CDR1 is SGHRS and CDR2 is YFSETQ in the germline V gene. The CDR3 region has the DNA TGCGCCAGCAGCCCGGGACTAGCGGGGGCCTCCAGGGAGACCCAGTACTTC. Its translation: CASSPGLAGASRETQYF. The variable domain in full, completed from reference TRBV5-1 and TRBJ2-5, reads KAGVTQTPRYLIKTRGQQVTLSCSPISGHRSVSWYQQTPGQGLQFLFEYFSETQRNKGNFPGRFSGRQFSNSRSEMNVSTLELGDSALYLCASSPGLAGASRETQYFGPGTRLLVL.

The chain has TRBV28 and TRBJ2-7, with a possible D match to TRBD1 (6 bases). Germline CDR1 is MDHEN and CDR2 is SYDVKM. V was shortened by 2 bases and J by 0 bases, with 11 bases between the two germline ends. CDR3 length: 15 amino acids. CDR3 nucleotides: TGTGCCAGCAGTTTACTGGCAGGGGTCTCCTACGAGCAGTACGTC. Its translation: CASSLLAGVSYEQYV.

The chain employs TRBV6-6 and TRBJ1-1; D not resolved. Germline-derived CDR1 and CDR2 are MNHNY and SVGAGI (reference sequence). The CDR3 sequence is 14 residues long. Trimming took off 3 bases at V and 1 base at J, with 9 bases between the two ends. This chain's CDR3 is CASSYTSRNTEAFF. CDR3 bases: TGTGCCAGCAGTTATACCTCCAGGAACACTGAAGCTTTCTTT.

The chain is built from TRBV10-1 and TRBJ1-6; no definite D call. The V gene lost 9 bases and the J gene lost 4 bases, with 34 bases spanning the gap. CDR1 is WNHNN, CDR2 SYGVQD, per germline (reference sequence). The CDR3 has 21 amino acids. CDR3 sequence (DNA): TGCGCCAGGACCGTTGAGACCCATGGGCAGTACCTCCCCCCTTATAATTCACCCCTCCACTTT. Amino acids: CARTVETHGQYLPPYNSPLHF.

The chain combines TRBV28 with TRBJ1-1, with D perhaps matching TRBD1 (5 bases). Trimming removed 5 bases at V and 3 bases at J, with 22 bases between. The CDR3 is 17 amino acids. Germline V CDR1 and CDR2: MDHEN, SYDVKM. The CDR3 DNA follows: TGTGCCAGCAGTCCGTACCTCGGTTGGGGCGGGGACACTGAAGCTTTCTTT. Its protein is CASSPYLGWGGDTEAFF.

CDR3 sequence (DNA): TGTGCCAGCAGTTCTGGACAGGGCACTGAAGCTTTCTTT. The encoded protein is CASSSGQGTEAFF. The chain carries TRBV7-3 and TRBJ1-1, with TRBD1 matching 8 bases. This CDR3 has 13 amino acids. The V gene's germline CDR1 is SGHTA and CDR2 FQGTGA. V lost 6 bases to trimming and J lost 4 bases; unmatched junction nucleotides: 4.

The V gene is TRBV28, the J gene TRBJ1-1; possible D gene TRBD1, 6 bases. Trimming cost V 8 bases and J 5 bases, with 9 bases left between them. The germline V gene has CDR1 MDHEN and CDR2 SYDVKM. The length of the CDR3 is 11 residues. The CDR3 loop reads CASLQGTEAFF. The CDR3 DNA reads TGTGCCAGCTTACAGGGTACTGAAGCTTTCTTT.

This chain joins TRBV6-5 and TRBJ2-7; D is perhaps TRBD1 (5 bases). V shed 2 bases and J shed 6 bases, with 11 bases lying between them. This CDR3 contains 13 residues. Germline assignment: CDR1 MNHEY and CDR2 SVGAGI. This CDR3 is CASSYVQGLEQYV. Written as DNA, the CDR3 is TGTGCCAGCAGTTACGTGCAGGGTCTCGAGCAGTACGTC.

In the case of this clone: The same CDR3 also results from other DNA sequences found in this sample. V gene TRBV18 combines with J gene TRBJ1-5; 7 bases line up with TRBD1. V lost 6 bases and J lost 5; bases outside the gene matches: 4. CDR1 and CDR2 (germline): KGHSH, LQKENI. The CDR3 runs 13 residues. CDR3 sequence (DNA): TGTGCCAGCTCCCCCGACAGGGATCAGCCCCAGCATTTT. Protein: CASSPDRDQPQHF.

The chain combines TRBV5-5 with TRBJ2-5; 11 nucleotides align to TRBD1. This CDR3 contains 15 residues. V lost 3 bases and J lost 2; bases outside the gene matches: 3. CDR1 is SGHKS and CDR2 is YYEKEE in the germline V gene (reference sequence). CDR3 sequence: CASSYWDRGQETQYF. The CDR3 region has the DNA TGTGCCAGCAGCTACTGGGACAGGGGGCAAGAGACCCAGTACTTC.

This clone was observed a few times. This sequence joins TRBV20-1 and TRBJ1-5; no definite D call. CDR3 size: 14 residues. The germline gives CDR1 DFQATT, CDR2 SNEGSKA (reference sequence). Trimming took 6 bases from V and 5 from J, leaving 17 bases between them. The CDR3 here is CSASRQAIDQPQHF. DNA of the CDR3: TGCAGTGCGAGTAGGCAGGCGATTGATCAGCCCCAGCATTTT.

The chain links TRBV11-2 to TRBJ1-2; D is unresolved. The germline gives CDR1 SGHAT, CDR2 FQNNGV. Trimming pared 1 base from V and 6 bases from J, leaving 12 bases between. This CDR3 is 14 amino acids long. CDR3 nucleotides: TGTGCCAGCAGCTTAGGTTTAGGTAGCCATGGCTACACCTTC. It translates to CASSLGLGSHGYTF.

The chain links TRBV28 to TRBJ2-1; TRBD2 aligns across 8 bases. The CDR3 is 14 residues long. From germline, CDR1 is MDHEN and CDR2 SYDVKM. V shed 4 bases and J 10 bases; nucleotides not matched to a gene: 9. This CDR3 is CASSSAPGGNEQFF. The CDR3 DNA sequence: TGTGCCAGCAGTTCCGCCCCGGGAGGGAACGAGCAGTTCTTC.

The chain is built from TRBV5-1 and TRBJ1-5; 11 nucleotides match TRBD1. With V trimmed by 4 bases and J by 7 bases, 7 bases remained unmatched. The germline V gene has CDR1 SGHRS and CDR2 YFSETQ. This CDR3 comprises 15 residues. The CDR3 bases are TGCGCCAGCAGCCCGGGACAGGGGGAAGGACAGCCCCAGCATTTT. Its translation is CASSPGQGEGQPQHF.

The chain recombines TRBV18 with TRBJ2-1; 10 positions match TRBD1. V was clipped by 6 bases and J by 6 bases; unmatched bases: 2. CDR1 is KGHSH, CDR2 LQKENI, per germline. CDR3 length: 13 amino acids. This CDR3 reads CASSGQGVNEQFF. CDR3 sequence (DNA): TGTGCCAGCTCCGGACAGGGGGTCAATGAGCAGTTCTTC.

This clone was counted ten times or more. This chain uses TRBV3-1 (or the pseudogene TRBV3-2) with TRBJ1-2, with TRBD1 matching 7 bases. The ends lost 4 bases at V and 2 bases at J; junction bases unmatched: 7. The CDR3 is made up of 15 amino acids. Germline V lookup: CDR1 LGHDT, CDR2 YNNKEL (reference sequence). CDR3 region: CASSRQGTVNYGYTF. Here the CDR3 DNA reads TGTGCCAGCAGCCGACAGGGAACCGTAAACTATGGCTACACCTTC.

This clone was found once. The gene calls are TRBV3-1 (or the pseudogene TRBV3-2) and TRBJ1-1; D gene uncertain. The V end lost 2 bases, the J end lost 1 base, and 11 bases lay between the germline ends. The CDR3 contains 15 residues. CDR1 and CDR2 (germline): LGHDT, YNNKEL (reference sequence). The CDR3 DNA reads TGTGCCAGCAGCCAATCTGATCGCAGGAACACTGAAGCTTTCTTT. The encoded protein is CASSQSDRRNTEAFF.

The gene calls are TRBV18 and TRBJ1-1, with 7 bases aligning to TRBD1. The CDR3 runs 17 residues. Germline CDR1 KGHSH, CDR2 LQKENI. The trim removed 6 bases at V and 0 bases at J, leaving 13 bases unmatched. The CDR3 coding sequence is TGTGCCAGCTCCCGTCAGGGGGACAGACCTTTGAACACTGAAGCTTTCTTT. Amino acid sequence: CASSRQGDRPLNTEAFF.